This T cell receptor (beta chain) derives from a study of T-cell reconstitution after alpha-beta-depleted transplantation in children. V was pared by 6 bases and J by 0 bases, with 6 bases of the junction left unmatched. This CDR3 is 14 amino acids long. Germline lookup yields CDR1 SQVTM and CDR2 ANQGSEA. The study's findings and limits: Expanded clones from the graft, numbering several hundred, reportedly supplied alpha-beta T cells about two months after transplant. Recipient T cells and thymic progenitors that survived were the source of the high TCRbeta diversity seen at day 60 in some patients. One year after transplant, T-cell counts and diversity came mostly from newly produced T cells.

Ten or more counts support this clonotype. What it binds is unknown. Preparation of the TCRbeta library was carried out with unique molecular identifiers. TCRdb reanalysed the PCR reads using MiXCR and keeps one entry per CDR3 protein. Among about 70,000 distinct CDR3 sequences listed, roughly a tenth were seen once. The material sequenced was PBMCs, taken before TCRalphabeta/CD19-depleted stem cell transplant. The gene calls are TRBV29-1 and TRBJ2-3, with 7 bases that match TRBD1. The receptor comes from a boy aged 5 to 17 with acute myeloid leukemia, due to receive a stem cell transplant. The chain's CDR3 is CSVRQGPSTDTQYF. The CDR3 bases are TGCAGCGTAAGACAGGGCCCTAGCACAGATACGCAGTATTTT.